The 10 T cell receptor beta chains below were found in one sample sequenced in a study of identical twins. TCRdb fed the 5' RACE reads into MiXCR, producing one record per CDR3 protein. The table lists 1.5 million to 2 million distinct CDR3 sequences, under 35% of them singletons. The sequenced sample consisted of cord blood. All receptors derive from a newborn girl in good health.

As for this clonotype: The junction departs from germline at one end; a sequencing error may be responsible. Written as DNA, the CDR3 is TGTGCCTGGAGTGTAGGGTACGGTCCCCTTAGCGATCAGCCCCAGCATTTT. Its translation is CAWSVGYGPLSDQPQHF. The chain carries TRBV30 and TRBJ1-5; D unclear. The CDR3 sequence is 17 residues long. Germline assignment: CDR1 GTSNPN and CDR2 SVGIG (reference sequence).

The chain is built from TRBV2 and TRBJ2-3, with 14 bases fitting TRBD2. CDR3 length equals 15 residues. The V segment lost 8 bases and the J segment 4 bases; nucleotides outside the gene matches: 5. Germline V gene data show CDR1 as SNHLY and CDR2 as FYNNEI. The CDR3: CASRLAGGPPDTQYF. As DNA, the CDR3 is TGTGCCAGCCGACTAGCGGGAGGGCCCCCAGATACGCAGTATTTT.

This clonotype was seen more than once but under ten times. Given a much more abundant clone one base away, this may be a read error. J is TRBJ1-2 and V is TRBV3-1, with 8 bases fitting TRBD1. CDR1 is LGHDT, CDR2 YNNKEL, per germline (reference sequence). V trimming: 1 base; J trimming: 6 bases; junction bases outside the gene matches: 1. The CDR3 runs to 13 residues. The CDR3 spells CASSQAGGNGYTF. The CDR3 DNA follows: TGTGCCAGCAGCCAAGCAGGGGGCAATGGCTACACCTTC.

This clonotype was counted at least ten times. The rearrangement joins TRBV7-2 to TRBJ1-1, with TRBD1 matching 9 bases. This CDR3 is built from 14 residues. Germline assignment: CDR1 SGHTA and CDR2 FQGNSA. The junction had 1 base not matched to a gene; V was cut back by 5 bases and J by 0 bases. The CDR3 sequence is CASSRDRVNTEAFF. The CDR3 DNA reads TGTGCCAGCAGCCGGGACAGGGTGAACACTGAAGCTTTCTTT.

This clonotype was counted ten times or more. The rearrangement uses TRBV3-1 and TRBJ1-2; D gene unclear. V shed 2 bases and J shed 0 bases, with 7 bases lying between them. CDR1 LGHDT and CDR2 YNNKEL come from the germline V gene (reference sequence). The CDR3 sequence is 14 residues long. Written as DNA, the CDR3 is TGTGCCAGCAGCCAACGAGGATCTAACTATGGCTACACCTTC. It encodes CASSQRGSNYGYTF.

Notes on this clonotype: A read error may account for a junction end that differs from germline. The chain recombines TRBV5-1 with TRBJ1-2, with D unclear. This CDR3 is built from 14 residues. Germline V gene sequence: CDR1 SGHRS, CDR2 YFSETQ. CDR3 sequence (DNA): TGCGCCGGCAGCTTGATCGACGGCAACTATGGCTACACCTTC. Translating gives CAGSLIDGNYGYTF.

CDR3 nucleotides: TGCAGTGCGCGAAGGGTGGTTCTCGGCACCGGGGAGCTGTTTTTT. Translated, it gives CSARRVVLGTGELFF. The rearrangement links TRBV20-1 to TRBJ2-2; no clear D gene. The CDR3 covers 15 residues. V dropped 6 bases and J dropped 4 bases, with 18 bases sitting between them. CDR1 and CDR2 (germline): DFQATT, SNEGSKA (reference sequence).

This clonotype was detected only a few times. The chain joins TRBV29-1 to TRBJ1-2, with 11 bases identical to TRBD1. J gave up 7 bases and V 5 bases, and 3 bases lay outside the gene matches. The CDR3 sequence is 12 residues long. Germline assignment: CDR1 SQVTM and CDR2 ANQGSEA. CDR3 sequence: CSVPGTGGGYTF. Written as DNA, the CDR3 is TGCAGCGTTCCCGGGACAGGGGGTGGCTACACCTTC.

J is TRBJ1-4 and V is TRBV4-1, with TRBD1 identical over 7 bases. CDR3 length equals 13 residues. The V segment lost 2 bases and the J segment 7 bases; nucleotides outside the gene matches: 1. The germline V gene has CDR1 MGHRA and CDR2 YSYEKL. The CDR3 sequence: CASSQQGVEKLFF. CDR3 DNA: TGCGCCAGCAGCCAACAGGGGGTTGAAAAACTGTTTTTT.

This clonotype has more than one count but fewer than ten. The chain couples TRBV20-1 to TRBJ2-6; no reliable D call. V was shortened by 1 base and J by 4 bases, with 5 bases between the two germline ends. Germline lookup yields CDR1 DFQATT and CDR2 SNEGSKA (reference sequence). The CDR3 has 13 amino acids. The CDR3 loop reads CSARVPGANVLTF. CDR3 nucleotides: TGCAGTGCTAGAGTACCCGGGGCCAACGTCCTGACTTTC.